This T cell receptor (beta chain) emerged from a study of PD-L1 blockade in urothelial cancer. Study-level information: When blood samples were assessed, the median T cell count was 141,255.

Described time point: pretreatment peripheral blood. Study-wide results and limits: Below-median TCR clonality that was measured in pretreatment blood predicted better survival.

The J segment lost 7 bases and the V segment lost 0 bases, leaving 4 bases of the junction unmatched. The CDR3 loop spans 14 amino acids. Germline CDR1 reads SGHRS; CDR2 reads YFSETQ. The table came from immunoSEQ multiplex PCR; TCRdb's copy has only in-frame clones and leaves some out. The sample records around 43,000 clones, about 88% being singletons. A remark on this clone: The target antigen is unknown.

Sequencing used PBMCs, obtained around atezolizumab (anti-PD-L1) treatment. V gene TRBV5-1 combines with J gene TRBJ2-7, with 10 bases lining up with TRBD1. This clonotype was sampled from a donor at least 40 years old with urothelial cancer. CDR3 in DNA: TGCGCCAGCAGCTTGGCGGGACAGGGGCGGGAGCAGTACTTC. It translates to CASSLAGQGREQYF.